This record concerns one T cell receptor beta chain sequence. The source of the sample is a study of radiation and T cells in renal cell carcinoma. Sample time point: baseline pretreatment blood. Treatment in this sample: 15 Gy SBRT to primary tumor, nephrectomy 4 weeks later. Using immunoSEQ multiplex PCR, the repertoire was profiled, and TCRdb retains in-frame clones only, with some absent. The sample carries about 130,000 clones, more than 70% recorded once. This TCR derives from a woman aged 45-65 years with renal cell carcinoma. The sequencing used blood, collected from a patient whose treatment included radiotherapy and nephrectomy.

The CDR3 DNA sequence: TGCAGCGTGAGGTGGGAGCTGAACACTGAAGCTTTCTTT. This gives the protein CSVRWELNTEAFF. The rearrangement uses TRBV29-1 and TRBJ1-1, with D unclear. The V end was cut by 6 bases, the J end by 0 bases, with 11 bases between. CDR1 is SQVTM, CDR2 ANQGSEA, per germline. The CDR3 loop spans 13 amino acids.